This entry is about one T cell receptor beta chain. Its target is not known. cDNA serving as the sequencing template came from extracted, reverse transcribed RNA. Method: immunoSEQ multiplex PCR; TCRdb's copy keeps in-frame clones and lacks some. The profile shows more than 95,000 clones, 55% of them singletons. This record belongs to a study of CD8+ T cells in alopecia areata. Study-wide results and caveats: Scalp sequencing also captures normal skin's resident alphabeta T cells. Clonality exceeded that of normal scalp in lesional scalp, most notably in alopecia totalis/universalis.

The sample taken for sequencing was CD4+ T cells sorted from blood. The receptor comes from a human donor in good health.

The CDR3: CASSEALGGGDTQYF. CDR3 in DNA: TGTGCCAGCAGTGAAGCGCTCGGGGGAGGTGATACGCAGTATTTT. This rearrangement joins TRBV2 to TRBJ2-3; a weak D match, TRBD2 (6 bases). V lost 0 bases, J lost 6 bases, and 13 bases lay in between. The V gene's germline CDR1 is SNHLY and CDR2 FYNNEI. The CDR3 sequence is 15 residues long.